The clone carrying this TCR beta chain was seen only once. This specimen belongs to a study of blood T cell repertoires in COVID-19. Only in-frame clones appear in the TCRdb table, and some are missing; sequencing was by immunoSEQ multiplex PCR. The table has approximately 82,000 clones, approximately 82% seen once; the top ten hold 6% to 7.5%. The trim removed 7 bases at V and 7 bases at J, leaving 9 bases unmatched. The CDR3 consists of 15 residues. Germline loops: CDR1 SNHLY, CDR2 FYNNEI. Source material: peripheral blood. The sequence was obtained from a man aged 45-65 years with active or convalescent COVID-19. V is TRBV2 and J is TRBJ1-5; 11 nucleotides line up with TRBD1. CDR3 DNA: TGTGCCAGCAATTCCGGGACAGGGGGTTCACAGCCCCAGCATTTT. Translating gives CASNSGTGGSQPQHF.